The sequence of this T cell receptor beta chain was determined in a study of somatic mutations in cytotoxic T cells in rheumatoid arthritis (TCRdb year 2017). Notes on the research overall: Peripheral blood (around 28 ml EDTA) was collected from patients immediately after diagnosis and before any treatment began. Sorted V beta1+ cells also underwent TCRB sequencing, and some V beta antibody-stained T-cell populations were flow-sorted at nearly 100% purity on a FACSAria II or Sony SH800. Patient and control groups had essentially identical median ages. The study asked whether expanded CD8+ T-cell clones in newly diagnosed, untreated rheumatoid arthritis carry somatic mutations, and used TCRB deep sequencing to characterize clonality. TCRB deep sequencing covered about 60 patients with rheumatoid arthritis along with 15 to 25 healthy controls. On the study overall, not on this receptor specifically: There was no significant difference in CD8+ T-cell clonality between rheumatoid arthritis patients and age-matched healthy controls. The expanded CD8+ clones had unknown antigen targets, and not appearing in virus-specific databases did not rule out that they were virus-specific. An increase of CD8+ clonality with age was seen in patients (Spearman r ~ 0.46) but not in healthy controls. Several identical CD8+ TCRB sequences were found in both blood and synovial fluid, and in about an eighth of the roughly 65 patients the largest CD8+ clone exceeded 20% of CD8+ cells. No adjustment for multiple comparisons was made for the slight TRBV07 underrepresentation in patients.

Genomic DNA underwent TCRB CDR3 sequencing using the immunoSEQ assay. Per the authors' processing: Published virus-specific TCRB sequences were compared with patient CD8+ clones larger than 1%, and only a few matches were found. Nothing other than productive TCRB rearrangements was included in the analyses. Clonality was expressed as a Shannon entropy-based productive clonality index, with each clone defined by a unique TCRB CDR3 sequence. The template counts of each clone relative to the total templates per sample were used to calculate repertoire overlap between two samples. V-gene usage measured by flow cytometry correlated with TCRB sequencing V-gene usage, with a Spearman r of approximately 0.57. Entries here come from immuneACCESS through TCRdb and include only in-frame sequences with V and J called. Some clones fail to appear in such tables; in the studies checked, an unresolved V gene covers under half of the shortfall, and the cause of the remainder is unknown. The V and J calls and the clone size are those of that table, but D and trimming were determined from the DNA. The sample includes some 30,000 clones, with around 84% observed a single time. The top ten clones comprise approximately 9.4% of the sample.

Regarding this clone: It lacks a known antigen. No base qualities exist here, and no much larger clone lies one base off it.

On an AutoMACS, CD4+ and CD8+ cells were isolated via positive magnetic bead selection, and their purity was verified by flow cytometry. After a first flow cytometry screen using a TCR V beta antibody panel, clonal expansions were characterized through TCRB deep sequencing of sorted CD8+ fractions. Ficoll-Paque PLUS density gradient separation was used to isolate peripheral blood mononuclear cells. Nucleospin Tissue or Tissue XS kits were used to extract DNA from CD4-enriched, CD8-enriched or PBMC samples, and a Qubit 2.0 fluorometer was used for quantification. For this chain, trimming is 3 bases at the V end and 1 base at the J end, and the number of junction bases without a gene match is 9. The germline V gene sets CDR1 to ENHRY and CDR2 to SYGVKD. There are 19 amino acids in the CDR3, from cysteine to phenylalanine inclusive. Only the CDR3 part of the read is kept: 57 bases, read in frame from the first base.

The sequence links TRBV10-3 to TRBJ2-2; 12 central nucleotides agree with TRBD2. The sample comprised CD8+ T cells sorted from blood. This sequence was found in an adult with rheumatoid arthritis. CDR3 sequence: CAISDSLAGGPGNTGELFF. The sequenced DNA: TGTGCCATCAGTGACTCCCTAGCGGGAGGGCCCGGGAACACCGGGGAGCTGTTTTTT.